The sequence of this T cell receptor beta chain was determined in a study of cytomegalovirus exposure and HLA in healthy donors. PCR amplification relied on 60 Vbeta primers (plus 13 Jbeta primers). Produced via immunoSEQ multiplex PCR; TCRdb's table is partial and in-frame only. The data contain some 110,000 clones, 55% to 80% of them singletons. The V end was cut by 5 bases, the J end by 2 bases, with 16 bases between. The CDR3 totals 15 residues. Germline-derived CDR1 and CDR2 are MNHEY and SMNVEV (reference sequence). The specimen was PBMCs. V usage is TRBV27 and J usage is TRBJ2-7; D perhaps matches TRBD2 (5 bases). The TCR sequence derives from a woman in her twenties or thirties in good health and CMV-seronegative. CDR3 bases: TGTGCCAGCAGTCCCCCCGGGATCTCCCCCTACGAGCAGTACTTC. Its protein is CASSPPGISPYEQYF.